These 7 T cell receptor beta chains share one sample of origin, sequenced in a study of shared clonotypes between healthy human individuals. Using immunoSEQ multiplex PCR, the repertoire was profiled, and TCRdb retains in-frame clones only, with some absent. The repertoire holds 950,000 to 1,100,000 clones, with approximately 72% as singletons. What was sequenced was memory CD4+ T cells sorted from blood. Subset described: CD45RA-negative fraction. The receptor set was obtained from a man younger than 35 in good health.

The CDR3 protein is CASIRSGTTTDTQYF. Written as DNA, the CDR3 is TGTGCCAGCATCCGTAGCGGGACAACCACAGATACGCAGTATTTT. The rearrangement uses TRBV2 and TRBJ2-3, with 8 bases matching TRBD2. This CDR3 comprises 15 residues. The germline CDR1 and CDR2 sequences are SNHLY and FYNNEI. V was pared by 7 bases and J by 2 bases, with 8 bases of the junction left unmatched.

The chain uses TRBV7-9 and TRBJ1-1; the D is unclear. CDR3 length equals 13 residues. Germline V lookup: CDR1 SEHNR, CDR2 FQNEAQ (reference sequence). Trimming took off 5 bases at V and 4 bases at J, with 11 bases between the two ends. CDR3 DNA sequence: TGTGCCAGCAGCGTAACACTCACCACTGAAGCTTTCTTT. Protein: CASSVTLTTEAFF.

The rearrangement joins TRBV14 to TRBJ1-5; the D gene is possibly TRBD1 (5 bases). Trimming left V 0 bases short and J 0 bases short, with 15 bases between. Germline assignment: CDR1 SGHDN and CDR2 FVKESK. The CDR3 runs 18 residues. For the CDR3, the DNA is TGTGCCAGCAGCCAAGAAAGGGACGGTTTTTTTAGCAATCAGCCCCAGCATTTT. This encodes CASSQERDGFFSNQPQHF. Full variable domain (missing parts from reference TRBV14 and TRBJ1-5): EAGVTQFPSHSVIEKGQTVTLRCDPISGHDNLYWYRRVMGKEIKFLLHFVKESKQDESGMPNNRFLAERTGGTYSTLKVQPAELEDSGVYFCASSQERDGFFSNQPQHFGDGTRLSIL.

This sequence joins TRBV7-2 and TRBJ2-7; maybe TRBD2 (6 bases). Germline V gene data show CDR1 as SGHTA and CDR2 as FQGNSA. V lost 2 bases and J 2 bases, leaving 13 bases between the germline ends. The CDR3 spans 15 residues. The CDR3 DNA follows: TGTGCCAGCAGCTTAAGACTAGGGGAACCCTACGAGCAGTACTTC. Translating gives CASSLRLGEPYEQYF. Full variable domain (rest looked up from reference TRBV7-2 and TRBJ2-7): GAGVSQSPSNKVTEKGKDVELRCDPISGHTALYWYRQSLGQGLEFLIYFQGNSAPDKSGLPSDRFSAERTGGSVSTLTIQRTQQEDSAVYLCASSLRLGEPYEQYFGPGTRLTVT.

The chain combines TRBV7-2 with TRBJ1-2, with D uncertain. This CDR3 region has 15 residues. V was cut by 0 bases and J by 6 bases, with 14 bases left in between. Germline CDR1 reads SGHTA; CDR2 reads FQGNSA. In DNA, the CDR3 is TGTGCCAGCAGCTTAGCGCTTCCAGGAAGAAATGGCTACACCTTC. It encodes CASSLALPGRNGYTF.

The J gene is TRBJ2-3, the V gene TRBV4-1, with 9 bases matching TRBD2. The CDR3 totals 17 residues. Germline V lookup: CDR1 MGHRA, CDR2 YSYEKL. V shed 1 base, J shed 3 bases, and the junction held 8 bases outside the gene matches. CDR3: CASSQGGAGGVTDTQYF. The CDR3, as DNA: TGCGCCAGCAGCCAAGGGGGTGCGGGGGGGGTGACAGATACGCAGTATTTT.

The count of this clone is one. The V gene is TRBV6-1, the J gene TRBJ2-7; tentatively, D is TRBD2 (7 bases). The V gene lost 8 bases and the J gene lost 3 bases, with 11 bases spanning the gap. This CDR3 comprises 12 residues. From germline, CDR1 is MNHNS and CDR2 SASEGT. The CDR3 bases are TGTGCCAGCCGAGGGGGGGACTACGAGCAGTACTTC. Its protein product is CASRGGDYEQYF.